Each of the 26 T cell receptor beta chains below was sequenced from the same sample in a study of OX40 agonist ivuxolimab in advanced cancers. The data were produced by immunoSEQ multiplex PCR, yet TCRdb's version contains in-frame clones alone and is incomplete. Of 65,000 to 70,000 clones detected, around 90% appear once; the ten largest clones hold more than 9%. The sequences come from CD4+ or CD8+ T cells sorted from blood, collected in a trial of the OX40 agonist ivuxolimab. These receptors all come from an adult with an advanced solid tumor such as melanoma, head and neck, liver or kidney cancer.

V usage is TRBV4-1 and J usage is TRBJ1-2; D may be TRBD1 (6 bases). Germline V CDR1 and CDR2: MGHRA, YSYEKL. V lost 3 bases, J lost 6 bases, and 11 bases lay in between. This CDR3 contains 13 residues. The CDR3 loop is CASSQGGQDGYTF. The CDR3 bases are TGCGCCAGCAGCCAGGGGGGGCAAGATGGCTACACCTTC.

The chain combines TRBV10-2 with TRBJ2-1, with TRBD2 identical over 8 bases. The CDR3 totals 16 residues. The V and J ends lost 4 bases and 4 bases, in that order; junction bases with no gene match: 9. From germline, CDR1 is WSHSY and CDR2 SAAADI. DNA for the CDR3: TGCGCCAGCAGTGGCTACACTAGCGGCCTTTACAATGAGCAGTTCTTC. This translates into CASSGYTSGLYNEQFF.

The gene calls are TRBV7-2 and TRBJ2-7, with 11 bases identical to TRBD2. V shed 5 bases and J 2 bases; nucleotides not matched to a gene: 2. The CDR3 is made up of 14 amino acids. The germline CDR1 and CDR2 sequences are SGHTA and FQGNSA. CDR3 sequence: CASSTLAGAYEQYF. Written as DNA, the CDR3 is TGTGCCAGCAGCACACTAGCGGGAGCCTACGAGCAGTACTTC.

The J gene is TRBJ1-4, the V gene TRBV23-1; 7 nucleotides match TRBD1. TRBV23-1 is classed as an ORF, of uncertain function. V lost 7 bases to trimming and J lost 9 bases; unmatched junction nucleotides: 8. This CDR3 is 13 amino acids long. This chain's CDR3 is CASKRRGAKKLFF. The CDR3 nucleotides read TGCGCCAGCAAACGCAGGGGGGCCAAAAAACTGTTTTTT.

In DNA, the CDR3 is TGTGCCAGCAGTTACGTTCTCCGGGAGGCCGTCCCAGATACGCAGTATTTT. It translates to CASSYVLREAVPDTQYF. The chain joins TRBV27 to TRBJ2-3; 7 bases align to TRBD2. This CDR3 contains 17 residues. With 4 bases clipped from V and 4 bases from J, the junction kept 14 bases outside the gene matches. Germline CDR1 reads MNHEY; CDR2 reads SMNVEV (reference sequence).

This chain links TRBV5-6 with TRBJ2-3, with a tentative D call TRBD2 (7 bases). This CDR3 has 13 residues. CDR1 is SGHDT, CDR2 YYEEEE, per germline. Trimming pared 4 bases from V and 10 bases from J, leaving 16 bases between. The CDR3 sequence is CASSVTGRGSQYF. Here the CDR3 DNA reads TGTGCCAGCAGCGTAACAGGGAGGGGATCGCAGTATTTT.

The chain couples TRBV6-5 to TRBJ1-5; 7 bases fit TRBD1. The V gene end was trimmed by 7 bases and the J gene end by 6 bases; junction bases not matched to a gene: 6. The CDR3 covers 13 residues. The germline V gene encodes CDR1 MNHEY and CDR2 SVGAGI. In DNA, the CDR3 is TGTGCCAGCACACAGGGGAGCGGTCAGCCCCAGCATTTT. This sequence encodes CASTQGSGQPQHF.

The gene calls are TRBV2 and TRBJ1-2; a possible D gene is TRBD1 (6 bases). V was pared by 4 bases and J by 6 bases, with 18 bases between. The length of the CDR3 is 15 residues. Germline assignment: CDR1 SNHLY and CDR2 FYNNEI. The CDR3 sequence is CASSGPGGAMDGYTF. The CDR3 DNA sequence: TGTGCCAGCAGTGGCCCTGGGGGCGCGATGGATGGCTACACCTTC.

In its sample, this clone was seen once. The chain combines TRBV28 with TRBJ2-2, with TRBD2 matching over 8 bases. This CDR3 has 13 amino acids. Germline CDR1 reads MDHEN; CDR2 reads SYDVKM. V lost 6 bases to trimming and J lost 7 bases; unmatched junction nucleotides: 4. CDR3 sequence (DNA): TGTGCCAGCAGGACTAGCGTTGGCGGGGAGCTGTTTTTT. Translated, it gives CASRTSVGGELFF.

In DNA, the CDR3 is TGTGCCAGCAGCTTCGCCGGTAACTCCTACGAGCAGTACTTC. Its translation: CASSFAGNSYEQYF. The V and J genes are TRBV7-2 and TRBJ2-7, with no clear D. Trimming stripped 3 bases from V and 0 bases from J, with 9 bases between. The germline V gene encodes CDR1 SGHTA and CDR2 FQGNSA. The CDR3 is made up of 14 amino acids.

The chain couples TRBV6-1 to TRBJ2-3; D is uncertain. V shed 6 bases and J shed 1 base, with 11 bases lying between them. CDR3 size: 14 residues. Germline V gene data show CDR1 as MNHNS and CDR2 as SASEGT. Here the CDR3 reads CASSAGPGTDTQYF. Written as DNA, the CDR3 is TGTGCCAGCAGCGCCGGTCCTGGCACAGATACGCAGTATTTT.

This chain joins TRBV7-3 and TRBJ2-3; D could derive from TRBD1 or TRBD2 (6 bases each). The germline V and J ends were trimmed by 5 bases and 0 bases, with 15 bases remaining between them. From germline, CDR1 is SGHTA and CDR2 FQGTGA. This CDR3 has 16 amino acids. This chain's CDR3 is CASSGGLAPSTDTQYF. CDR3 sequence (DNA): TGTGCCAGCAGCGGGGGGCTAGCCCCTAGCACAGATACGCAGTATTTT.

The genes are TRBV10-3 and TRBJ2-4; D tentatively reads TRBD1 or TRBD2 (5 bases each). Trimming pared 0 bases from V and 1 base from J, leaving 13 bases between. This CDR3 is 17 amino acids long. CDR1 and CDR2 from the germline V gene are ENHRY and SYGVKD. The CDR3: CAISESRGSSAKNIQYF. Here the CDR3 DNA reads TGTGCCATCAGTGAGTCTCGGGGCAGTTCCGCCAAAAACATTCAGTACTTC.

A few counts support this clone. The chain has TRBV15 and TRBJ2-7, with 7 bases identical to TRBD2. Germline CDR1 reads LNHNV; CDR2 reads YYDKDF (reference sequence). The CDR3 is 16 amino acids. The ends lost 1 base at V and 1 base at J; junction bases unmatched: 7. CDR3 DNA: TGTGCCACCAGCAGAGGGGTGCTAGCGGCATCCTACGAGCAGTACTTC. Translation: CATSRGVLAASYEQYF.

The chain combines TRBV6-4 with TRBJ2-5; 10 nucleotides agree with TRBD2. Germline V lookup: CDR1 MRHNA, CDR2 SNTAGT. With V trimmed by 4 bases and J by 5 bases, 4 bases remained unmatched. The CDR3 length is 14 residues. The DNA for the CDR3 is TGTGCCAGCAGTGCTAGCGGGAGTGGGGAGACCCAGTACTTC. This codes for CASSASGSGETQYF.

The V and J genes are TRBV7-9 and TRBJ2-5; 9 nucleotides align to TRBD2. Germline values: CDR1 SEHNR, CDR2 FQNEAQ (reference sequence). Trimming took 5 bases from V and 1 from J; bases not matched to a gene: 5. The CDR3 has 15 residues. The CDR3 sequence is CASSDAGGVQETQYF. CDR3 DNA: TGTGCCAGCAGCGACGCGGGAGGGGTCCAAGAGACCCAGTACTTC.

The chain uses TRBV7-2 and TRBJ1-2, with unresolved D. The CDR3 is 12 residues long. Trimming shortened V by 1 base and J by 6 bases, and 6 bases separated the two germline ends. CDR1 is SGHTA and CDR2 is FQGNSA in the germline V gene. In nucleotides, the CDR3 is TGTGCCAGCAGCTTAGTGGTGGATGGCTACACCTTC. Amino acid sequence: CASSLVVDGYTF.

The chain links TRBV9 to TRBJ2-2, with no clear D. From germline, CDR1 is SGDLS and CDR2 YYNGEE. V was clipped by 0 bases and J by 0 bases, with 9 bases between them. The CDR3 extends over 16 amino acids. The CDR3 DNA sequence: TGTGCCAGCAGCGTAGGTGGGGTACCGAACACCGGGGAGCTGTTTTTT. Translated, it gives CASSVGGVPNTGELFF.

This rearrangement joins TRBV5-4 to TRBJ2-7; D is perhaps TRBD1 or TRBD2 (5 bases each). This CDR3 has 13 amino acids. The V gene lost 0 bases and the J gene lost 6 bases, with 10 bases spanning the gap. Looked up from germline, CDR1 is SGHNT and CDR2 is YYREEE (reference sequence). This CDR3 is CASSLVRDGEQYF. The CDR3 bases are TGTGCCAGCAGCTTGGTTCGGGACGGCGAGCAGTACTTC.

J is TRBJ2-3 and V is TRBV19, with 8 bases lining up with TRBD2. V lost 4 bases to trimming and J lost 1 base; unmatched junction nucleotides: 7. The CDR3 has 16 amino acids. From germline, CDR1 is LNHDA and CDR2 SQIVND (reference sequence). CDR3: CASSSGGSGRTDTQYF. CDR3 DNA sequence: TGTGCCAGTAGTAGCGGGGGGTCCGGGCGCACAGATACGCAGTATTTT.

This chain uses TRBV5-1 with TRBJ2-1; D may be TRBD2 (6 bases). The CDR3 covers 17 residues. Trimming removed 4 bases at V and 2 bases at J, with 19 bases between. Germline CDR1 is SGHRS and CDR2 is YFSETQ. In DNA form, the CDR3 reads TGCGCCAGCAGCGCAGTTCTAGCGACCACCGCCTACAATGAGCAGTTCTTC. It is translated as CASSAVLATTAYNEQFF.

The chain uses TRBV2 and TRBJ1-4, with a weak D call TRBD1 (5 bases). V lost 4 bases, J lost 0 bases, and 9 bases lay in between. The germline gives CDR1 SNHLY, CDR2 FYNNEI. The CDR3 is 15 amino acids. The CDR3, as DNA: TGTGCCAGCAGTGGCCGGGGGACAACTAATGAAAAACTGTTTTTT. Its protein product is CASSGRGTTNEKLFF. Complete variable domain (other parts from reference TRBV2 and TRBJ1-4): EPEVTQTPSHQVTQMGQEVILRCVPISNHLYFYWYRQILGQKVEFLVSFYNNEISEKSEIFDDQFSVERPDGSNFTLKIRSTKLEDSAMYFCASSGRGTTNEKLFFGSGTQLSVL.

This chain connects TRBV28 to TRBJ2-1; 10 bases are a match to TRBD2. This CDR3 region has 16 residues. Germline CDR1 is MDHEN and CDR2 is SYDVKM. V was clipped by 6 bases and J by 0 bases; unmatched bases: 5. CDR3 sequence (DNA): TGTGCCAGCAGCAATAGCGGGGGGAGCTCCTACAATGAGCAGTTCTTC. Its protein product is CASSNSGGSSYNEQFF.

V is TRBV6-5 and J is TRBJ1-5; 8 bases map to TRBD1. This CDR3 region has 15 residues. J gave up 6 bases and V 6 bases, and 10 bases lay outside the gene matches. Per germline, CDR1 MNHEY and CDR2 SVGAGI. CDR3 in amino acids: CASRGQGMIGQPQHF. CDR3 coding DNA: TGTGCCAGCAGAGGACAGGGCATGATCGGTCAGCCCCAGCATTTT.

The chain combines TRBV7-8 with TRBJ2-1, with no clear D. With 5 bases removed from V and 5 bases from J, the gap between germline ends came to 7 bases. CDR3 length equals 12 residues. The germline V gene has CDR1 SGHVS and CDR2 FQNEAQ. CDR3 nucleotides: TGTGCCAGCAGCCCCCTCAACAATGAGCAGTTCTTC. This codes for CASSPLNNEQFF.

The chain recombines TRBV29-1 with TRBJ2-3; D is undetermined. Trimming took off 6 bases at V and 2 bases at J, with 18 bases between the two ends. The CDR3 has 15 residues. From germline, CDR1 is SQVTM and CDR2 ANQGSEA. Here the CDR3 DNA reads TGCAGCGTAGCAGCTAGATCGTTTAACACAGATACGCAGTATTTT. It specifies CSVAARSFNTDTQYF.